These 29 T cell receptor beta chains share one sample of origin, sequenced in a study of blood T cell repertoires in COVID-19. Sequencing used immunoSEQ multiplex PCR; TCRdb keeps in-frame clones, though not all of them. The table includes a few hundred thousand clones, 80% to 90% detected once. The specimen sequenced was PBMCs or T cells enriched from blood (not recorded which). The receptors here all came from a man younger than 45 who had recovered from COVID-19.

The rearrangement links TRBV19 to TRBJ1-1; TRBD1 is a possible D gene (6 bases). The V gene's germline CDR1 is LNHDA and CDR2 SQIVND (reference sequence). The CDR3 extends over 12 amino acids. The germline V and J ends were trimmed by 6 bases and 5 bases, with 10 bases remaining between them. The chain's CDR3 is CASSDRWTEAFF. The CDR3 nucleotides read TGTGCCAGTAGCGACAGGTGGACTGAAGCTTTCTTT.

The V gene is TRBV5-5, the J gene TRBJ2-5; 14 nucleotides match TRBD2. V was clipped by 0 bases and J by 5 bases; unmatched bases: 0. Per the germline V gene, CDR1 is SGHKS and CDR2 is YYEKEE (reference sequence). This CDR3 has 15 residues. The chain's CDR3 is CASSLGTSGGETQYF. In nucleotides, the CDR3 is TGTGCCAGCAGCTTGGGGACTAGCGGGGGGGAGACCCAGTACTTC.

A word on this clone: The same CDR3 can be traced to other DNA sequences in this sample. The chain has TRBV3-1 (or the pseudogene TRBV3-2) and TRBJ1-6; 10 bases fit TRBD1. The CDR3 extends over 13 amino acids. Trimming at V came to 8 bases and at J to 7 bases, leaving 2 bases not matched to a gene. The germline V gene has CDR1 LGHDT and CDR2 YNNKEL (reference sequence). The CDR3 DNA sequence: TGTGCCAGCCGGGACAGGGGCAATTCACCCCTCCACTTT. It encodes CASRDRGNSPLHF.

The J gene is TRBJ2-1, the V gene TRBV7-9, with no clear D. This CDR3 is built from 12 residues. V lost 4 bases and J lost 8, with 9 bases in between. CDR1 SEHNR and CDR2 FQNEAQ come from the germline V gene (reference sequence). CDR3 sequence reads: CASSSNMHEQFF. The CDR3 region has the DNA TGTGCCAGCAGCTCAAACATGCATGAGCAGTTCTTC.

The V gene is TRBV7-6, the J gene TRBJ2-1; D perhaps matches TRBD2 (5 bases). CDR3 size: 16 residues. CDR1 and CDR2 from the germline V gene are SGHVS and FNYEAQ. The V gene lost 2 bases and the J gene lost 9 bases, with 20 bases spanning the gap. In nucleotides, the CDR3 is TGTGCCAGCAGCTTACGCCACCTCGGGGAAAGTGGTGAGCAGTTCTTC. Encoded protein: CASSLRHLGESGEQFF.

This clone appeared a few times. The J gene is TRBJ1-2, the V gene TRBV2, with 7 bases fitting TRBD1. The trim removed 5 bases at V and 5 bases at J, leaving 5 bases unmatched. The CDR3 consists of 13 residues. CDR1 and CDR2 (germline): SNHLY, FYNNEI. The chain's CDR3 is CASSTGEEYGYTF. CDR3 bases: TGTGCCAGCAGTACAGGGGAAGAGTATGGCTACACCTTC.

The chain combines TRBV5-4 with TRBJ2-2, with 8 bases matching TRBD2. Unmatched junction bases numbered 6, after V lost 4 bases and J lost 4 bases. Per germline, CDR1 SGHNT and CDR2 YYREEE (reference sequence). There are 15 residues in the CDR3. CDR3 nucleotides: TGTGCCAGCAGCGCAGCGGGGGCGGTCACCGGGGAGCTGTTTTTT. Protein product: CASSAAGAVTGELFF.

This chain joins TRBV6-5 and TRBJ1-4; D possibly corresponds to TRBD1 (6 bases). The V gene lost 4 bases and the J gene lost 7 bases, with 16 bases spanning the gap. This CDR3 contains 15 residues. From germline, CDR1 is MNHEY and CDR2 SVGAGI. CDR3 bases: TGTGCCAGCAGTTCAACAGGGATGCGGCTTGAAAAACTGTTTTTT. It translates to CASSSTGMRLEKLFF.

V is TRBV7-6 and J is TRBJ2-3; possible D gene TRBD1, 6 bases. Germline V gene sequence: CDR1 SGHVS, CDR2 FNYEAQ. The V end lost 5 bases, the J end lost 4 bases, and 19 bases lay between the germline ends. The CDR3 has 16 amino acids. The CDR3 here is CASSGRGGRNSDTQYF. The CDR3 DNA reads TGTGCCAGCAGCGGCAGGGGCGGACGGAATTCAGATACGCAGTATTTT.

This CDR3 is CASSQETTFYGYTF. The CDR3, as DNA: TGCGCCAGCAGCCAAGAGACAACCTTCTATGGCTACACCTTC. The chain recombines TRBV4-3 with TRBJ1-2; D unclear. The germline CDR1 and CDR2 sequences are LGHNA and YSLEER. The CDR3 has 14 residues. V lost 0 bases to trimming and J lost 4 bases, with 9 bases between them.

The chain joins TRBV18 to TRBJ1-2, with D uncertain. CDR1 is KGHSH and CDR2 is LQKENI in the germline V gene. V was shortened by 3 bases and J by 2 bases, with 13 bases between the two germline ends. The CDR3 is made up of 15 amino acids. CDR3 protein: CASSPDASANYGYTF. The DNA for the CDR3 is TGTGCCAGCTCACCCGATGCTTCAGCGAACTATGGCTACACCTTC.

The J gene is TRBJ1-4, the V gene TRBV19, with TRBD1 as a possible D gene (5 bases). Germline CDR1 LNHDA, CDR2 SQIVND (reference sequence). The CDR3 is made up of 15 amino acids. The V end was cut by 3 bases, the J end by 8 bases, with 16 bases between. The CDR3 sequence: CASSIRQGKGEKLFF. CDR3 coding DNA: TGTGCCAGTAGTATTCGCCAGGGTAAGGGAGAAAAACTGTTTTTT. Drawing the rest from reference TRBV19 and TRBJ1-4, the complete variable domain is DGGITQSPKYLFRKEGQNVTLSCEQNLNHDAMYWYRQDPGQGLRLIYYSQIVNDFQKGDIAEGYSVSREKKESFPLTVTSAQKNPTAFYLCASSIRQGKGEKLFFGSGTQLSVL.

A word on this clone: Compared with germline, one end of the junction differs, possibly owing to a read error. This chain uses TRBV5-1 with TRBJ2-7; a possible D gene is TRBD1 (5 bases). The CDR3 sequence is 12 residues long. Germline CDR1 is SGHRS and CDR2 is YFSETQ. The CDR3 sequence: CDSLQVSYEQYF. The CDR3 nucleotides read TGCGACAGCCTACAGGTCTCCTACGAGCAGTACTTC.

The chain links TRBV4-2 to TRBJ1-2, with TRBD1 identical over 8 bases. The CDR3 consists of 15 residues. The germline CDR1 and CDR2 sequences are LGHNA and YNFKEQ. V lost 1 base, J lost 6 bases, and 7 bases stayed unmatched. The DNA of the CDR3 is TGTGCCAGCAGCCAAGGTCTCGGCAGGGGGCATGGCTACACCTTC. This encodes CASSQGLGRGHGYTF.

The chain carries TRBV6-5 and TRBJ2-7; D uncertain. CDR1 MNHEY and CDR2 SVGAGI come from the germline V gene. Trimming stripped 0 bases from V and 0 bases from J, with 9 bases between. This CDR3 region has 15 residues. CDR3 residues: CASSYSVPVSYEQYF. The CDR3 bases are TGTGCCAGCAGTTACTCGGTCCCAGTCTCCTACGAGCAGTACTTC.

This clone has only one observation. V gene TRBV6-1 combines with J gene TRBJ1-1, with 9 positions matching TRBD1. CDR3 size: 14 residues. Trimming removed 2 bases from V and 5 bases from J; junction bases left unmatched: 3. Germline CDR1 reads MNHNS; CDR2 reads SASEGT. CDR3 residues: CASSEWTGETEAFF. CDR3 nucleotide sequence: TGTGCCAGCAGTGAATGGACAGGGGAGACTGAAGCTTTCTTT.

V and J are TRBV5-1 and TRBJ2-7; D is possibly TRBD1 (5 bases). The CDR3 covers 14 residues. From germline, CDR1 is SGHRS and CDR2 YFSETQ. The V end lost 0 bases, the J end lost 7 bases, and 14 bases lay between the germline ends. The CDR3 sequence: CASSLAGRTEEQYF. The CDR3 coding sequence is TGCGCCAGCAGCTTGGCAGGGCGGACGGAAGAGCAGTACTTC.

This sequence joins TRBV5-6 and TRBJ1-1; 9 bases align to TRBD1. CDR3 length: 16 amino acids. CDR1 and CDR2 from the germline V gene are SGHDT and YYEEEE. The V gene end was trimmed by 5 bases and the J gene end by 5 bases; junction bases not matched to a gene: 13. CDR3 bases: TGTGCCAGCAGAAAGGGACAGGGAGGATCGCGGACTGAAGCTTTCTTT. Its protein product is CASRKGQGGSRTEAFF.

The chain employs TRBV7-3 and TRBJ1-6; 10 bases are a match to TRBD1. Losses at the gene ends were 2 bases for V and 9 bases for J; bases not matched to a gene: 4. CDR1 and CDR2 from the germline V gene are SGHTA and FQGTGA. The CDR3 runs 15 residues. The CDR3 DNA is TGTGCCAGCAGCTTATGGGGACAGGGGAGTTCACCCCTCCACTTT. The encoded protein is CASSLWGQGSSPLHF.

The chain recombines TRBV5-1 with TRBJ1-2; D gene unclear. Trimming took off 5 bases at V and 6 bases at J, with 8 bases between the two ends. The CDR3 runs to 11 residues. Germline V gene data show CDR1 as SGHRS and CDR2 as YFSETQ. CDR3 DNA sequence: TGCGCCAGCAGGGCCGAAGATGGCTACACCTTC. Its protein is CASRAEDGYTF.

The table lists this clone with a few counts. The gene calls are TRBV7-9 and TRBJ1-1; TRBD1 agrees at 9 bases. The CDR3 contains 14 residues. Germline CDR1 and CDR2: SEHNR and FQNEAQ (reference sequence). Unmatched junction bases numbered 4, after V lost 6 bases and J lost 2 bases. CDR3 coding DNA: TGTGCCAGCAGATTACAGGGGGCAAACACTGAAGCTTTCTTT. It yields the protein CASRLQGANTEAFF.

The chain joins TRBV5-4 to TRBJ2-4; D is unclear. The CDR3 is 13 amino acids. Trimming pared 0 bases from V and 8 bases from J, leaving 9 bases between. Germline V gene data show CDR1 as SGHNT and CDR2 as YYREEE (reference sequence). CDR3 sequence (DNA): TGTGCCAGCAGCTTGGTTACAGCCGACATTCAGTACTTC. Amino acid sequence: CASSLVTADIQYF.

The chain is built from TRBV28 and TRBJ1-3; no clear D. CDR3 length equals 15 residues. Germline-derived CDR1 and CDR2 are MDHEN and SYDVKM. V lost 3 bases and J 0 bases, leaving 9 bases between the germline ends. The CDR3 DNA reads TGTGCCAGCAGTTTTTCACAGTACTCTGGAAACACCATATATTTT. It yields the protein CASSFSQYSGNTIYF. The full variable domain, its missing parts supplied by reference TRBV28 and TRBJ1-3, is DVKVTQSSRYLVKRTGEKVFLECVQDMDHENMFWYRQDPGLGLRLIYFSYDVKMKEKGDIPEGYSVSREKKERFSLILESASTNQTSMYLCASSFSQYSGNTIYFGEGSWLTVV.

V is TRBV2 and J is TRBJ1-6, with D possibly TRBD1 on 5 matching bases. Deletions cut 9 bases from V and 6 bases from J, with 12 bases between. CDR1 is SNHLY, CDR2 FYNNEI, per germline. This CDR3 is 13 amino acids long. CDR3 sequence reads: CARGEAVNSPLHF. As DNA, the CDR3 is TGTGCCAGGGGGGAGGCAGTTAATTCACCCCTCCACTTT.

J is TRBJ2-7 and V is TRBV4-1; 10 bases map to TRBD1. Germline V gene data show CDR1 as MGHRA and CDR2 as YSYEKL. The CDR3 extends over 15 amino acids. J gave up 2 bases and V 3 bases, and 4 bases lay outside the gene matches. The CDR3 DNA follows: TGCGCCAGCAGCCACCCCGGGACAGGGGCCTACGAGCAGTACTTC. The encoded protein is CASSHPGTGAYEQYF.

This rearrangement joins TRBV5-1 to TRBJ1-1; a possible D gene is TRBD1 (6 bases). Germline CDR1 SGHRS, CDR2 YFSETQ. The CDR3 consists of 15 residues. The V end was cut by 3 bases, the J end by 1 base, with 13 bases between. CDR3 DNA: TGCGCCAGCAGCTCTATTCAGGGGAGGAACACTGAAGCTTTCTTT. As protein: CASSSIQGRNTEAFF.

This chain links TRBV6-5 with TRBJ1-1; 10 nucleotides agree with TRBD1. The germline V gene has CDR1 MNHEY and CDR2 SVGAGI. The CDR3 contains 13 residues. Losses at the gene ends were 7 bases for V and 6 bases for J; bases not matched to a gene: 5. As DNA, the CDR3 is TGTGCCAGCAAAAGACAGGGGGCCGCTGAAGCTTTCTTT. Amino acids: CASKRQGAAEAFF.

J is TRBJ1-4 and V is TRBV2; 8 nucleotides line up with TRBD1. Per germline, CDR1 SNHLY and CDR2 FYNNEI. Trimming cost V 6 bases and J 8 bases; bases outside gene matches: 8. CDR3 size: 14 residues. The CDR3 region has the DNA TGTGCCAGCAGCACTGACAGGGGAAGGGAAAAACTGTTTTTT. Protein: CASSTDRGREKLFF.

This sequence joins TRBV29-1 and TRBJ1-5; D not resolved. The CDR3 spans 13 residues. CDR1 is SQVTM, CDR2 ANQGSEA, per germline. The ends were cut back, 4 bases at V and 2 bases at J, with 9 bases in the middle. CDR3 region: CSVASGGNQPQHF. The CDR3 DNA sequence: TGCAGCGTTGCTTCCGGGGGCAATCAGCCCCAGCATTTT.